This entry describes one T cell receptor (beta chain). This CDR3 is 14 amino acids long. V was shortened by 1 base and J by 8 bases, with 12 bases between the two germline ends. Per germline, CDR1 SGHTS and CDR2 YDEGEE. Per the authors' pipeline: The authors estimated nucleated cell counts from reference gene primer amplification. TCRdb's table, derived via immunoSEQ multiplex PCR, lists solely in-frame clones and lacks some. From that table come the V and J calls and clone size; the DNA was used to work out D and trimming. The sample yields about 260,000 clones, 70% to 90% seen once. The data derive from a study of blood T cell repertoires in COVID-19. Looking at the study overall: Donors in the United States, Italy and Spain gave samples during acute or convalescent COVID-19. T cells, B-cell-depleted T cells, or PBMCs provided the cDNA or gDNA that served as material.

The material sequenced was peripheral blood. The sequence was obtained from a man in his thirties or forties with active or convalescent COVID-19. The chain has TRBV5-8 and TRBJ1-4; tentatively, D is TRBD1 (5 bases). The CDR3 here is CASSLQGSREKLFF. CDR3 DNA sequence: TGTGCCAGCAGCTTGCAGGGATCGAGGGAAAAACTGTTTTTT.